This record looks at one TCR beta chain sequence and its context. This CDR3 comprises 17 residues. The V and J ends lost 0 bases and 4 bases respectively, with 17 bases between them. Germline CDR1 reads SGDLS; CDR2 reads YYNGEE. These data are taken from a study of blood T cell repertoires in COVID-19. Turning to the study itself: Both acute and convalescent COVID-19 samples were obtained from the United States, Italy and Spain.

Those enrolled, adults aged roughly 18 to 100 years, came from under 25 US areas. All exposed participants met a person with COVID-19 within 2 weeks before entering the study. In the authors' workflow: Reference gene primer amplification yielded estimated nucleated cell counts. Libraries were prepared by immunoSEQ multiplex PCR; TCRdb keeps only in-frame clonotypes and omits some of them. The V and J calls and clone size were taken over from that table, and D and trimming were inferred from the DNA. The data contain 220,000 or so clones, around 90% of them seen just once; the ten biggest clones take up about 16%.

The specimen sequenced was PBMCs or T cells enriched from blood (not recorded which). The receptor was isolated from a man aged 25-45 years who had been exposed to COVID-19. This chain connects TRBV9 to TRBJ1-5; D gene unclear. CDR3 DNA sequence: TGTGCCAGCAGCGTAGGGGAGGGCAAGGCGGGAAATCAGCCCCAGCATTTT. Its protein product is CASSVGEGKAGNQPQHF.